This is a list of T cell receptor beta chains from one sample in a study of T cells of healthy individuals. TCRdb called the 5' RACE reads again in MiXCR, with one record for every CDR3 protein. The sample has around 98,000 distinct CDR3 sequences; 17% are singletons. Receptors originate from a human donor in good health. The CDR3 runs from the conserved cysteine through the conserved F or W. The listing skips clone size in some rows; elsewhere it reads once, few, many or a size class.

clone_size,v_call,j_call,cdr3_length,cdr3_aa
.,TRBV2,TRBJ1-5,15,CASSHDLGDNQPQHF
few,TRBV6-5,TRBJ1-1,14,CASSYSGQGGGAFF
few,TRBV5-1,TRBJ2-1,15,CASSLEQLSYNEQFF
few,TRBV18,TRBJ1-6,15,CASSPSGALNSPLHF
few,TRBV4-3,TRBJ1-3,14,CASSGGLAGNTIYF
.,TRBV20-1,TRBJ2-1,18,CSANPTINPSGGPNEQFF
many,TRBV6-6,TRBJ2-1,13,CASATGGFLEQFF
.,TRBV6-5,TRBJ1-1,15,CASSYSRVGNTEAFF
.,TRBV6-2/TRBV6-3,TRBJ1-5,16,CASSLRQGGENQPQHF
many,TRBV13,TRBJ1-2,13,CASRPNGRQGNFF
many,TRBV11-2,TRBJ2-7,15,CASNSWQGDSYEQYF
few,TRBV28,TRBJ2-7,14,CASSSPGRAYEQYF
many,TRBV6-2/TRBV6-3,TRBJ2-5,16,CASSSLMDREGETQYF
many,TRBV7-2,TRBJ2-1,15,CASSLAGPSYNEQFF
.,TRBV11-1,TRBJ2-1,15,CASSPGTGFGNEQFF
.,TRBV4-3,TRBJ1-2,14,CASSQGDSNYGYTF
.,TRBV19,TRBJ1-2,15,CASSTQPGNNYGYTF
.,TRBV19,TRBJ2-1,17,CASSIGGTGRAINEQFF
.,TRBV27,TRBJ1-1,15,CASSFIGTMNTEAFF
many,TRBV2,TRBJ1-5,13,CASSVEGNQPQHF
.,TRBV2,TRBJ2-1,13,CASSDSRDGEQFF
.,TRBV21-1,TRBJ1-1,17,CASSRNRQGPECAEAFF
.,TRBV28,TRBJ2-7,12,CASSLSKYEQYF
.,TRBV7-2,TRBJ1-4,14,CASSPGQENEKLFF
.,TRBV20-1,TRBJ1-5,14,CSAKVPLGNQPQHF
few,TRBV6-2/TRBV6-3,TRBJ1-5,12,CASSYGYQPQHF
few,TRBV5-1,TRBJ2-7,13,CASSGGGLYEQYF
many,TRBV12-3/TRBV12-4,TRBJ2-2,15,CASSPTSGGTGELFF
few,TRBV6-5,TRBJ1-1,12,CASREGYTEAFF
few,TRBV4-3,TRBJ2-7,18,CASSRTPPGQGEAYEQYF
.,TRBV4-3,TRBJ2-1,16,CASSQGAGGSDNEQFF
.,TRBV24-1,TRBJ2-7,13,CATSQDGTYEQYF
many,TRBV3-1,TRBJ2-5,17,CASSNNGLAGEQETQYF
few,TRBV4-3,TRBJ2-2,14,CASSQDSGPGELFF
.,TRBV6-6,TRBJ2-7,16,CASSYPRSDSSYEQYF
.,TRBV6-1,TRBJ2-1,13,CASSELQGGEQFF
few,TRBV6-6,TRBJ2-7,12,CASSSGHYEQYF
few,TRBV28,TRBJ2-7,15,CASSLGRDTPYEQYF
.,TRBV6-6,TRBJ2-2,13,CASGSAGGGELFF
once,TRBV2,TRBJ2-7,13,CASKNQGANEQYF
many,TRBV2,TRBJ2-5,12,CASSRQAETQYF
.,TRBV7-2,TRBJ1-2,17,CASSWSVGQGDYYGYTF
.,TRBV16,TRBJ1-1,13,CASSQSPQRGAFF
.,TRBV28,TRBJ2-4,16,CASSLSGGGAENIQYF
few,TRBV10-3,TRBJ1-1,15,CAISERSGQDTEAFF
few,TRBV2,TRBJ2-2,17,CASRGSDFAFNTGELFF
once,TRBV7-2,TRBJ2-3,16,CASSLEWGAGTDTQYF
.,TRBV4-2,TRBJ1-1,14,CASSTPGTGTEAFF
few,TRBV29-1,TRBJ1-2,13,CSVEENTNYGYTF